Below, 9 T cell receptor beta chains from the same sample are listed, as sequenced in a study of OX40 agonist ivuxolimab in advanced cancers. Method: immunoSEQ multiplex PCR; TCRdb's copy keeps in-frame clones and lacks some. This table holds roughly 56,000 clones, around 85% found once. The sequenced sample was CD4+ or CD8+ T cells sorted from blood, obtained in a trial of the OX40 agonist ivuxolimab. These receptors were collected from an adult with an advanced solid tumor such as melanoma, head and neck, liver or kidney cancer.

The rearrangement joins TRBV2 to TRBJ1-1; D is undetermined. V shed 7 bases and J shed 1 base, with 16 bases lying between them. The CDR3 runs 15 residues. Germline values: CDR1 SNHLY, CDR2 FYNNEI. The CDR3 nucleotides are TGTGCCAGCATCCCATACCGGTCGACGAACACTGAAGCTTTCTTT. Translating it yields CASIPYRSTNTEAFF. Full variable domain (remainder filled in from reference TRBV2 and TRBJ1-1): EPEVTQTPSHQVTQMGQEVILRCVPISNHLYFYWYRQILGQKVEFLVSFYNNEISEKSEIFDDQFSVERPDGSNFTLKIRSTKLEDSAMYFCASIPYRSTNTEAFFGQGTRLTVV.

The V call is TRBV2, the J call TRBJ2-3; 9 nucleotides match TRBD2. V dropped 6 bases and J dropped 2; count of bases not matched to a gene: 6. This CDR3 comprises 15 residues. The germline gives CDR1 SNHLY, CDR2 FYNNEI. The CDR3 loop is CASSVLAGFTDTQYF. CDR3 nucleotides: TGTGCCAGCAGCGTACTAGCGGGTTTCACAGATACGCAGTATTTT. Full variable domain (remainder filled in from reference TRBV2 and TRBJ2-3): EPEVTQTPSHQVTQMGQEVILRCVPISNHLYFYWYRQILGQKVEFLVSFYNNEISEKSEIFDDQFSVERPDGSNFTLKIRSTKLEDSAMYFCASSVLAGFTDTQYFGPGTRLTVL.

The rearrangement uses TRBV29-1 and TRBJ1-4; D is undetermined. V shed 4 bases and J shed 0 bases, with 3 bases lying between them. The CDR3 totals 12 residues. Germline V lookup: CDR1 SQVTM, CDR2 ANQGSEA. The CDR3: CSVVATNEKLFF. As DNA, the CDR3 is TGCAGCGTTGTTGCAACTAATGAAAAACTGTTTTTT. Using reference TRBV29-1 and TRBJ1-4 for the parts outside the CDR3, the full variable domain is SAVISQKPSRDICQRGTSLTIQCQVDSQVTMMFWYRQQPGQSLTLIATANQGSEATYESGFVIDKFPISRPNLTFSTLTVSNMSPEDSSIYLCSVVATNEKLFFGSGTQLSVL.

The V call is TRBV6-1, the J call TRBJ2-3; 9 nucleotides align to TRBD1. Germline CDR1 MNHNS, CDR2 SASEGT. CDR3 length equals 17 residues. Germline trimming cut 0 bases from V and 6 bases from J; bases unmatched to any gene: 10. CDR3: CASSEAGWGQGSDTQYF. The CDR3 region has the DNA TGTGCCAGCAGTGAAGCCGGCTGGGGACAGGGTAGCGATACGCAGTATTTT.

The V gene is TRBV19, the J gene TRBJ2-3; 9 positions agree with TRBD1. This CDR3 contains 16 residues. Trimming took 7 bases from V and 1 from J; bases not matched to a gene: 9. Germline V lookup: CDR1 LNHDA, CDR2 SQIVND (reference sequence). The CDR3 nucleotides are TGTGCCAGTAACATACTCCGGGACAGGGGCACAGATACGCAGTATTTT. This translates into CASNILRDRGTDTQYF.

This chain connects TRBV4-1 to TRBJ2-1; D remains ambiguous. The CDR3 has 15 residues. V was cut by 4 bases and J by 1 base, with 11 bases left in between. Germline V lookup: CDR1 MGHRA, CDR2 YSYEKL. The CDR3 coding sequence is TGCGCCAGCAGCCCATATTCGGCATCCTACAATGAGCAGTTCTTC. Amino acid sequence: CASSPYSASYNEQFF.

V usage is TRBV27 and J usage is TRBJ1-2, with D possibly TRBD1 on 6 matching bases. Trimming shortened V by 3 bases and J by 8 bases, and 22 bases separated the two germline ends. This CDR3 is 16 amino acids long. Germline V CDR1 and CDR2: MNHEY, SMNVEV (reference sequence). CDR3 amino acids: CASSFSLTAGVWGYTF. As DNA, the CDR3 is TGTGCCAGCAGTTTCTCACTCACCGCAGGGGTTTGGGGCTACACCTTC.

This chain links TRBV4-1 with TRBJ2-1, with D unresolved. V lost 3 bases to trimming and J lost 5 bases, with 20 bases between them. This CDR3 is built from 17 residues. CDR1 and CDR2 from the germline V gene are MGHRA and YSYEKL. The CDR3 nucleotides read TGCGCCAGCAGCCAGGCCTCTTTAAGGGTCTGGGACAATGAGCAGTTCTTC. Translation gives CASSQASLRVWDNEQFF.

The CDR3 coding sequence is TGCGCCAGCAGCCACGGGACGGGGAACACTGAAGCTTTCTTT. As protein: CASSHGTGNTEAFF. This sequence joins TRBV5-1 and TRBJ1-1, with D possibly matching TRBD1 (5 bases). The CDR3 length is 14 residues. V shed 4 bases and J shed 1 base, with 11 bases lying between them. Germline V gene sequence: CDR1 SGHRS, CDR2 YFSETQ.